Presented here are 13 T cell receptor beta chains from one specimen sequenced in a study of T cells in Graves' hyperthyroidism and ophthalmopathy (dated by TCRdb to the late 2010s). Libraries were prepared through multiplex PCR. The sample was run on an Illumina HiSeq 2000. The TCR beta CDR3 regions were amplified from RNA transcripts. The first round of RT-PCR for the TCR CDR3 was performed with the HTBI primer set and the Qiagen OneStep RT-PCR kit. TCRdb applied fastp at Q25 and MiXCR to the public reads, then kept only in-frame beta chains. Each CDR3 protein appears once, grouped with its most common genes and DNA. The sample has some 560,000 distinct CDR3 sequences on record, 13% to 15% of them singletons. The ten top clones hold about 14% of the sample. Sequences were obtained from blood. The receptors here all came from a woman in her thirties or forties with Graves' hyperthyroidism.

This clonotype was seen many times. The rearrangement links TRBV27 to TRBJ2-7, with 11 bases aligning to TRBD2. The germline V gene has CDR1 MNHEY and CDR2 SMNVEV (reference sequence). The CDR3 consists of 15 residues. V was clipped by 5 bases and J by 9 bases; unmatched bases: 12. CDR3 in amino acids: CASSPLAGGRNGQYF. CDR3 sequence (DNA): TGTGCCAGCAGTCCGTTAGCGGGAGGGCGCAATGGGCAGTACTTC.

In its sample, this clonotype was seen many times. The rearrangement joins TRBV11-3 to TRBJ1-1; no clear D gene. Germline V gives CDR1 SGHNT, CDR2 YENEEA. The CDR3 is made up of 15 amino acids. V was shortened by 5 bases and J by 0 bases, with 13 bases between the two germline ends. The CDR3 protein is CASSPRTGLNTEAFF. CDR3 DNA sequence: TGTGCCAGCAGCCCTCGGACGGGCCTGAACACTGAAGCTTTCTTT.

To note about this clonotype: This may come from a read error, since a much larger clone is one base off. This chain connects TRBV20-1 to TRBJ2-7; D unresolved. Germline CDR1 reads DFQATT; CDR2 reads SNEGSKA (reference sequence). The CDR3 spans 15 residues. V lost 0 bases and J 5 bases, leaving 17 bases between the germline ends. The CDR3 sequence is CSARDPAGLANEQYF. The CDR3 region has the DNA TGCAGTGCTAGAGACCCTGCAGGCTTGGCCAACGAGCAGTACTTC.

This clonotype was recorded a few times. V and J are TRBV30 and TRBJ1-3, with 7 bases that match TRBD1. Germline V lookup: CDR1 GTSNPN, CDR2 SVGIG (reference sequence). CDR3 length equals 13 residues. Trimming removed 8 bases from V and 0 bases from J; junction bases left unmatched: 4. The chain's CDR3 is CAGRQGSGNTIYF. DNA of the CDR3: TGTGCCGGGCGACAGGGCTCTGGAAACACCATATATTTT.

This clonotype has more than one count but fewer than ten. As DNA, the CDR3 is TGTGCCAGCAGCGTTACCGGGACCTACGAGCAGTACTTC. Protein: CASSVTGTYEQYF. The genes are TRBV5-8 and TRBJ2-7; TRBD2 is a possible D gene (5 bases). V was cut by 4 bases and J by 2 bases, with 10 bases left in between. The V gene's germline CDR1 is SGHTS and CDR2 YDEGEE. This CDR3 is 13 amino acids long.

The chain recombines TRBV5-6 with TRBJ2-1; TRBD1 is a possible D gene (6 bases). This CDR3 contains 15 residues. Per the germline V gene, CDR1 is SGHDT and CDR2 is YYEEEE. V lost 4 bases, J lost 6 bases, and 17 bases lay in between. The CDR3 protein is CASSPRGRGVNEQFF. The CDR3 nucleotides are TGTGCCAGCAGCCCGAGGGGCAGGGGAGTCAATGAGCAGTTCTTC.

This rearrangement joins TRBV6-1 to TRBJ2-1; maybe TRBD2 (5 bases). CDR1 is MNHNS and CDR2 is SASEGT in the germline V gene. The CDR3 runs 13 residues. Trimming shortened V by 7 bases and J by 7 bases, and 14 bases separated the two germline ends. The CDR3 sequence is CASIRIPGNEQFF. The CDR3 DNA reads TGTGCCAGCATCAGAATTCCGGGGAATGAGCAGTTCTTC.

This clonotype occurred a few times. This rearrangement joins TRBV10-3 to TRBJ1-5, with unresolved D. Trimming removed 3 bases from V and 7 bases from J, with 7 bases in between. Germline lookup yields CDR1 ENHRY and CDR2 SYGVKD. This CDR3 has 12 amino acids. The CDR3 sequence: CAISEFAQPQHF. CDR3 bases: TGTGCCATCAGTGAATTCGCCCAGCCCCAGCATTTT.

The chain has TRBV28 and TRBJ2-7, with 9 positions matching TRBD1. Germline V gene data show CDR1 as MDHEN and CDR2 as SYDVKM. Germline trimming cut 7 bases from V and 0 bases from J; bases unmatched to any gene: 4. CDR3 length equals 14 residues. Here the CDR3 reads CASTGTGLSYEQYF. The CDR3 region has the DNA TGTGCCAGCACCGGGACAGGGCTCTCCTACGAGCAGTACTTC.

The CDR3 here is CASSLGTTRTDTQYF. CDR3 DNA sequence: TGTGCCAGCAGTTTGGGGACTACTCGCACAGATACGCAGTATTTT. The V call is TRBV28, the J call TRBJ2-3, with 7 bases lining up with TRBD2. With 3 bases clipped from V and 1 base from J, the junction kept 4 bases outside the gene matches. Looked up from germline, CDR1 is MDHEN and CDR2 is SYDVKM. There are 15 residues in the CDR3.

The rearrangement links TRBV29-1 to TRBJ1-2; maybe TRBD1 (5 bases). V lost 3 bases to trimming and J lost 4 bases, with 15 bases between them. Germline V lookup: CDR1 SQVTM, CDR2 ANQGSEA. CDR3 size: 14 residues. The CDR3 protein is CSVEGRGPVYGYTF. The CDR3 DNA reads TGCAGCGTTGAGGGAAGGGGCCCAGTCTATGGCTACACCTTC.

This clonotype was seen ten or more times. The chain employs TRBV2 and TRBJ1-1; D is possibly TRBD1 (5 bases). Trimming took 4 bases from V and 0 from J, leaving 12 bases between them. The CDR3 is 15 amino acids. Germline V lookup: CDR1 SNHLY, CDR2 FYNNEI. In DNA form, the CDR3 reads TGTGCCAGCAGTGTGGTCAGGGCCATGAACACTGAAGCTTTCTTT. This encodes CASSVVRAMNTEAFF.

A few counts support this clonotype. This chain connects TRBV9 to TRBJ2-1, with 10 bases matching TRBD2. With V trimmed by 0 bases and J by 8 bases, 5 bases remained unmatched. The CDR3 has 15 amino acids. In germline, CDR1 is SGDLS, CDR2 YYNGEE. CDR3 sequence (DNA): TGTGCCAGCAGCGTAGTGCCTAGCGGGAGCTATGAGCAGTTCTTC. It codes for CASSVVPSGSYEQFF.